Listed here are 21 T cell receptor beta chains from one sample, sequenced in a study of radiotherapy plus CTLA-4 blockade in lung cancer. This table comes from immunoSEQ multiplex PCR, and its TCRdb copy is limited to in-frame clones, with some not included. The repertoire holds fewer than 55,000 clones, with roughly 85% as singletons. The starting material was peripheral blood, obtained from a patient treated with radiotherapy plus ipilimumab. Every receptor here comes from a human donor with non-small cell lung cancer whose response to radiotherapy plus ipilimumab could not be evaluated.

The CDR3 loop reads CASSSGNRGYEQYF. The DNA of the CDR3 is TGTGCCAGCAGCTCGGGGAACAGGGGGTACGAGCAGTACTTC. The gene calls are TRBV7-9 and TRBJ2-7; 8 nucleotides agree with TRBD1. The CDR3 extends over 14 amino acids. In germline, CDR1 is SEHNR, CDR2 FQNEAQ (reference sequence). The V and J ends lost 4 bases and 4 bases, in that order; junction bases with no gene match: 6.

This sequence joins TRBV7-2 and TRBJ2-1, with TRBD1 matching over 7 bases. The CDR3 contains 15 residues. Losses at the gene ends were 5 bases for V and 6 bases for J; bases not matched to a gene: 10. Germline assignment: CDR1 SGHTA and CDR2 FQGNSA. The CDR3 DNA reads TGTGCCAGCAGCGACGAGACAGGGATATCCAATGAGCAGTTCTTC. Protein sequence: CASSDETGISNEQFF.

The V call is TRBV19, the J call TRBJ2-7, with 7 bases fitting TRBD1. From germline, CDR1 is LNHDA and CDR2 SQIVND (reference sequence). The CDR3 has 14 amino acids. The junction had 6 bases not matched to a gene; V was cut back by 4 bases and J by 3 bases. CDR3 coding DNA: TGTGCCAGTAGTACGACGGGACAGCTCTACGAGCAGTACTTC. Translating it yields CASSTTGQLYEQYF. Variable domain in full (rest from reference TRBV19 and TRBJ2-7): DGGITQSPKYLFRKEGQNVTLSCEQNLNHDAMYWYRQDPGQGLRLIYYSQIVNDFQKGDIAEGYSVSREKKESFPLTVTSAQKNPTAFYLCASSTTGQLYEQYFGPGTRLTVT.

In regard to this clone: One end of the junction fails to match germline, which may point to a read error. Other DNA variants within this sample encode the same CDR3. The chain joins TRBV28 to TRBJ2-5, with TRBD1 matching 10 bases. CDR1 MDHEN and CDR2 SYDVKM come from the germline V gene. The CDR3 length is 15 residues. CDR3 sequence: CASSGSGTGDETQYF. The CDR3 region has the DNA TGCGCCAGCAGTGGATCCGGGACAGGGGATGAGACCCAGTACTTC.

The chain joins TRBV20-1 to TRBJ2-5, with no clear D. The end of the DNA aligns better with TRBJ2-7, so the J call may be wrong. The germline gives CDR1 DFQATT, CDR2 SNEGSKA (reference sequence). The CDR3 extends over 11 amino acids. CDR3 amino acids: CSARWAYEQYF. The DNA for the CDR3 is TGCAGTGCTAGGTGGGCCTACGAGCAGTACTTC.

The chain has TRBV4-1 and TRBJ1-4; maybe TRBD1 (5 bases). Germline V gene sequence: CDR1 MGHRA, CDR2 YSYEKL. V was clipped by 4 bases and J by 3 bases, with 9 bases between them. The CDR3 has 14 residues. The CDR3 sequence: CASSLDNANEKLFF. In nucleotides, the CDR3 is TGCGCCAGCAGCCTGGACAACGCTAATGAAAAACTGTTTTTT.

V is TRBV6-5 and J is TRBJ2-2; 9 bases match TRBD1. Trimming at V came to 4 bases and at J to 1 base, leaving 4 bases not matched to a gene. The CDR3 runs 16 residues. From germline, CDR1 is MNHEY and CDR2 SVGAGI. CDR3 nucleotide sequence: TGTGCCAGCAGTTCCCGACAGGGGGGGAACACCGGGGAGCTGTTTTTT. Residues: CASSSRQGGNTGELFF.

The genes are TRBV11-2 and TRBJ2-1; TRBD2 aligns across 9 bases. This CDR3 contains 17 residues. J lost 1 base, V lost 4 bases, and 8 bases had no gene match. CDR1 is SGHAT, CDR2 FQNNGV, per germline. The CDR3 loop reads CASSSHSGSRSYNEQFF. In nucleotides, the CDR3 is TGTGCCAGCAGCTCCCATAGCGGGAGTAGGTCCTACAATGAGCAGTTCTTC.

This sequence joins TRBV10-1 and TRBJ1-1; D is unclear. The CDR3 runs 14 residues. Deletions cut 3 bases from V and 1 base from J, with 9 bases between. CDR1 WNHNN and CDR2 SYGVQD come from the germline V gene (reference sequence). DNA for the CDR3: TGCGCCAGCAGTGAAGGCCAGGCGAACACTGAAGCTTTCTTT. Its protein is CASSEGQANTEAFF.

This rearrangement joins TRBV4-1 to TRBJ1-2; 7 bases line up with TRBD1. This CDR3 is built from 14 residues. The germline gives CDR1 MGHRA, CDR2 YSYEKL. The V and J ends lost 1 base and 5 bases, in that order; junction bases with no gene match: 4. CDR3 loop: CASSQVGGFYGYTF. The CDR3 coding sequence is TGCGCCAGCAGCCAAGTAGGGGGCTTTTATGGCTACACCTTC.

The chain joins TRBV5-5 to TRBJ2-3; D is possibly TRBD2 (5 bases). CDR1 and CDR2 from the germline V gene are SGHKS and YYEKEE (reference sequence). The length of the CDR3 is 14 residues. V lost 4 bases and J 4 bases, leaving 13 bases between the germline ends. CDR3 loop: CASSLTFGADTQYF. CDR3 in DNA: TGTGCCAGCAGCCTTACTTTCGGGGCAGATACGCAGTATTTT.

The chain carries TRBV28 and TRBJ1-1; 7 bases agree with TRBD1. With 9 bases clipped from V and 5 bases from J, the junction kept 6 bases outside the gene matches. CDR1 MDHEN and CDR2 SYDVKM come from the germline V gene. The CDR3 is 12 residues long. CDR3 sequence (DNA): TGTGCCAGTAGACAGGGAAAAACTGAAGCTTTCTTT. It yields the protein CASRQGKTEAFF.

The gene calls are TRBV6-6 and TRBJ2-1; 9 bases are a match to TRBD2. V lost 5 bases and J lost 5; bases outside the gene matches: 4. Per germline, CDR1 MNHNY and CDR2 SVGAGI (reference sequence). The CDR3 has 14 amino acids. Here the CDR3 DNA reads TGTGCCAGCAGTACCTTAGCGGGGGACAATGAGCAGTTCTTC. Encoded protein: CASSTLAGDNEQFF.

V is TRBV7-2 and J is TRBJ2-7; 7 bases line up with TRBD2. The germline CDR1 and CDR2 sequences are SGHTA and FQGNSA. The CDR3 is 15 residues long. J gave up 0 bases and V 5 bases, and 7 bases lay outside the gene matches. In DNA form, the CDR3 reads TGTGCCAGCAGCCCTAGCGGACTTAGCTCCTACGAGCAGTACTTC. This codes for CASSPSGLSSYEQYF.

As DNA, the CDR3 is TGTGCCAGCAGCTCCTGGACAGGGCCTGGAAACACCATATATTTT. Protein sequence: CASSSWTGPGNTIYF. This sequence joins TRBV7-9 and TRBJ1-3, with 8 bases matching TRBD1. The V gene end was trimmed by 4 bases and the J gene end by 2 bases; junction bases not matched to a gene: 4. The CDR3 loop spans 15 amino acids. Germline loops: CDR1 SEHNR, CDR2 FQNEAQ (reference sequence).

The chain combines TRBV20-1 with TRBJ1-2, with unresolved D. CDR3 length equals 11 residues. Germline lookup yields CDR1 DFQATT and CDR2 SNEGSKA (reference sequence). V was cut by 6 bases and J by 3 bases, with 8 bases left in between. CDR3 loop: CSALRDYGYTF. CDR3 nucleotides: TGCAGTGCCCTCCGGGACTATGGCTACACCTTC.

The rearrangement joins TRBV5-6 to TRBJ2-3; the D is unclear. The germline V gene has CDR1 SGHDT and CDR2 YYEEEE. The CDR3 covers 15 residues. Trimming pared 0 bases from V and 2 bases from J, leaving 10 bases between. The CDR3, as DNA: TGTGCCAGCAGCTTGGCCTATACGTACACAGATACGCAGTATTTT. This codes for CASSLAYTYTDTQYF.

The chain is built from TRBV4-3 and TRBJ2-7; D possibly corresponds to TRBD2 (5 bases). This CDR3 spans 14 amino acids. V was shortened by 1 base and J by 2 bases, with 9 bases between the two germline ends. Germline V gene lookup returns CDR1 LGHNA and CDR2 YSLEER. In DNA form, the CDR3 reads TGCGCCAGCAGCCAAGTTACGGGGACCTACGAGCAGTACTTC. This encodes CASSQVTGTYEQYF.

V gene TRBV11-2 combines with J gene TRBJ2-3; 8 bases map to TRBD2. Germline CDR1 SGHAT, CDR2 FQNNGV. V was pared by 2 bases and J by 3 bases, with 4 bases of the junction left unmatched. The CDR3 is 15 residues long. This CDR3 reads CASSLKREWTDTQYF. DNA for the CDR3: TGTGCCAGCAGCTTAAAGCGGGAGTGGACAGATACGCAGTATTTT.

This clone was found once. The chain joins TRBV7-2 to TRBJ1-2; unclear D gene. The CDR3 is 13 residues long. V lost 5 bases to trimming and J lost 8 bases, with 15 bases between them. Germline CDR1 SGHTA, CDR2 FQGNSA. DNA of the CDR3: TGTGCCAGCAGCACCTCGACCGGAGGAGGCTACACCTTC. This codes for CASSTSTGGGYTF.

The rearrangement links TRBV28 to TRBJ2-1; 9 bases agree with TRBD1. This CDR3 comprises 17 residues. From germline, CDR1 is MDHEN and CDR2 SYDVKM. V gave up 5 bases and J gave up 9 bases; unmatched junction bases: 17. The CDR3 protein is CASSPPPGQGTLGEQFF. In DNA form, the CDR3 reads TGTGCCAGCAGTCCCCCCCCGGGACAGGGAACCTTGGGTGAGCAGTTCTTC.